This T cell receptor (beta chain) was identified during a study of radiotherapy plus CTLA-4 blockade in lung cancer. Study summary: Approximately 18% of patients responded objectively, and roughly 31% achieved disease control.

As for this clone: Its antigen remains unidentified.

Regarding the study as a whole: Researchers report tumor-derived TCR clones expanding in blood after radiotherapy plus ipilimumab. Response was reportedly best predicted by early blood T cell clone dynamics, with interferon-beta.

The study gave focal radiation plus ipilimumab CTLA-4 blockade to patients with chemo-refractory metastatic non-small-cell lung cancer. Sequenced by immunoSEQ multiplex PCR; TCRdb stores in-frame clones only, minus some. Of approximately 73,000 clones listed, roughly 87% are singletons. The input for sequencing was peripheral blood, taken from a patient treated with radiotherapy plus ipilimumab. The TCR sequence derives from a human donor with non-small cell lung cancer that progressed on radiotherapy plus ipilimumab.

CDR3 in DNA: TGTGCCAGCAGCTTAAAGCGGGAGTTCCAAGAGACCCAGTACTTC. This translates into CASSLKREFQETQYF. This chain uses TRBV7-2 with TRBJ2-5, with 8 bases lining up with TRBD2. Germline V lookup: CDR1 SGHTA, CDR2 FQGNSA. V gave up 2 bases and J gave up 1 base; unmatched junction bases: 3. The CDR3 has 15 residues. The whole variable domain, remainder taken from reference TRBV7-2 and TRBJ2-5, is GAGVSQSPSNKVTEKGKDVELRCDPISGHTALYWYRQSLGQGLEFLIYFQGNSAPDKSGLPSDRFSAERTGGSVSTLTIQRTQQEDSAVYLCASSLKREFQETQYFGPGTRLLVL.